A single sample is the source of the 8 T cell receptor beta chains below, sequenced in a study of early T cells in non-severe SARS-CoV-2 infection. TCRdb passed the 5' RACE reads through MiXCR, listing each CDR3 protein once. The data show about 92,000 distinct CDR3 sequences, roughly 17% seen once. The sample was whole blood. The receptors originated from an adult who was a healthcare worker with PCR-confirmed SARS-CoV-2 infection or an uninfected control (not recorded which).

This clonotype was seen more than once but under ten times. The V call is TRBV7-9, the J call TRBJ2-5; either TRBD1 or TRBD2 may fit D (5 bases each). The V gene lost 1 base and the J gene lost 0 bases, with 12 bases spanning the gap. This CDR3 is built from 16 residues. Germline CDR1 and CDR2: SEHNR and FQNEAQ (reference sequence). CDR3 nucleotide sequence: TGTGCCAGCAGCTTAGACGAGGGGTTGGACCAAGAGACCCAGTACTTC. Translated: CASSLDEGLDQETQYF.

This clonotype was observed a single time. The chain is built from TRBV7-2 and TRBJ2-4; 10 bases fit TRBD1. The junction had 5 bases not matched to a gene; V was cut back by 4 bases and J by 8 bases. Germline-derived CDR1 and CDR2 are SGHTA and FQGNSA. The CDR3 is 14 amino acids. This chain's CDR3 is CASSSRDRGYIQYF. In DNA form, the CDR3 reads TGTGCCAGCAGCTCCCGGGACAGGGGTTACATTCAGTACTTC.

The chain couples TRBV20-1 to TRBJ2-1; 9 positions agree with TRBD2. Germline-derived CDR1 and CDR2 are DFQATT and SNEGSKA (reference sequence). This CDR3 is 13 amino acids long. J was trimmed by 6 bases and V by 8 bases; bases with no gene match: 8. The CDR3 coding sequence is TGCAGTAAAGGACTAGCGTTTCCCAATGAGCAGTTCTTC. Its translation is CSKGLAFPNEQFF.

This clonotype came up a few times. V usage is TRBV11-2 and J usage is TRBJ2-7; TRBD1 aligns across 11 bases. The CDR3 is made up of 15 amino acids. Germline assignment: CDR1 SGHAT and CDR2 FQNNGV. V lost 6 bases and J lost 5; bases outside the gene matches: 9. DNA for the CDR3: TGTGCCAGCAGGGAGATAGGACAGGGGGCCCACGAGCAGTACTTC. Its translation: CASREIGQGAHEQYF.

The J gene is TRBJ1-5, the V gene TRBV19; TRBD1 matches 7 bases. The CDR3 totals 14 residues. From germline, CDR1 is LNHDA and CDR2 SQIVND (reference sequence). V shed 7 bases and J 2 bases; nucleotides not matched to a gene: 5. CDR3 in amino acids: CASTETGRNQPQHF. The CDR3 DNA is TGTGCCAGTACGGAGACAGGGCGCAATCAGCCCCAGCATTTT.

The genes are TRBV20-1 and TRBJ1-1; 8 positions agree with TRBD1. This CDR3 is built from 14 residues. Per the germline V gene, CDR1 is DFQATT and CDR2 is SNEGSKA (reference sequence). The V gene end was trimmed by 3 bases and the J gene end by 4 bases; junction bases not matched to a gene: 7. The CDR3 DNA reads TGCAGTGCTAGTCTTCAGGGGGCCGGCACTGAAGCTTTCTTT. Amino acid sequence: CSASLQGAGTEAFF.

The rearrangement joins TRBV2 to TRBJ2-7, with D unresolved. Germline CDR1 reads SNHLY; CDR2 reads FYNNEI. The CDR3 covers 11 residues. V was cut by 6 bases and J by 3 bases, with 6 bases left in between. Here the CDR3 DNA reads TGTGCCAGCAGCCAGCTCTACGAGCAGTACTTC. It encodes CASSQLYEQYF.

This chain connects TRBV2 to TRBJ2-5; D unclear. The V end lost 0 bases, the J end lost 0 bases, and 8 bases lay between the germline ends. CDR1 is SNHLY and CDR2 is FYNNEI in the germline V gene. CDR3 size: 15 residues. The CDR3 protein is CASSEARGYQETQYF. The CDR3 bases are TGTGCCAGCAGTGAAGCGAGAGGTTACCAAGAGACCCAGTACTTC.